The 10 T cell receptor beta chains presented below share a single source sample, sequenced in a study of regulatory T cells in long-lasting Graves disease. According to the study, TCR beta libraries were built with iRepertoire HTBI primers and CDR3-region Arm-PCR. TCRdb itself ran the multiplex PCR reads through MiXCR, one entry per CDR3 protein. The sample contains around 250,000 distinct CDR3 sequences, about 18% of which appear only once. Time point in this sample: newly diagnosed GD, antithyroid drugs for less than 3 months. TCR sequences were obtained from RNA taken from PBMCs. The source was peripheral blood mononuclear cells (PBMCs), collected at new diagnosis, from a patient treated with antithyroid drugs. The receptors were sampled from a female donor with Graves disease.

The V gene is TRBV11-2, the J gene TRBJ2-7; 7 positions agree with TRBD1. The J call may be wrong; the DNA end is better matched by TRBJ2-5. Per the germline V gene, CDR1 is SGHAT and CDR2 is FQNNGV. The CDR3 is made up of 15 amino acids. CDR3 sequence: CASSPIWDSEETQYF. For the CDR3, the DNA is TGTGCCAGCAGCCCGATTTGGGACAGTGAAGAGACCCAGTACTTC.

This clonotype was recorded at least ten times. The chain combines TRBV30 with TRBJ1-1; 8 bases are shared with TRBD1. There are 15 residues in the CDR3. The V and J ends lost 2 bases and 2 bases, in that order; junction bases with no gene match: 7. Germline-derived CDR1 and CDR2 are GTSNPN and SVGIG (reference sequence). The CDR3 region is CAWSRLGQGNTEAFF. DNA for the CDR3: TGTGCCTGGAGTCGACTCGGACAGGGAAACACTGAAGCTTTCTTT.

The genes are TRBV6-2 or TRBV6-3 and TRBJ2-3; the D is unclear. V was shortened by 4 bases and J by 4 bases, with 9 bases between the two germline ends. Germline assignment: CDR1 MNHEY and CDR2 SVGEGT. The CDR3 has 13 residues. The CDR3 protein is CASSSPGPDTQYF. Here the CDR3 DNA reads TGTGCCAGCAGTTCCCCGGGCCCAGATACGCAGTATTTT.

The gene calls are TRBV18 and TRBJ2-7, with a tentative D call TRBD1 (6 bases). The CDR3 is made up of 13 amino acids. Germline V gives CDR1 KGHSH, CDR2 LQKENI. The V and J ends lost 0 bases and 3 bases respectively, with 6 bases between them. CDR3 protein: CASSPPQGYEQYF. The CDR3 DNA is TGTGCCAGCTCACCACCACAGGGCTACGAGCAGTACTTC.

The chain links TRBV12-3 or TRBV12-4 to TRBJ2-1; TRBD2 agrees at 16 bases. CDR3 size: 18 residues. The ends lost 6 bases at V and 4 bases at J; junction bases unmatched: 9. In DNA form, the CDR3 reads TGTGCCAGCAGCTCGGGACTAGCGGGAGGGCCAAAGTACAATGAGCAGTTCTTC. Its translation: CASSSGLAGGPKYNEQFF.

This clonotype was recorded at least ten times. The genes are TRBV30 and TRBJ2-2, with no clear D. Trimming removed 4 bases from V and 2 bases from J, with 11 bases in between. Germline V gives CDR1 GTSNPN, CDR2 SVGIG (reference sequence). The CDR3 length is 14 residues. CDR3 nucleotides: TGTGCCTGGAACGGAATTTCCAACACCGGGGAGCTGTTTTTT. Protein: CAWNGISNTGELFF.

This rearrangement joins TRBV7-2 to TRBJ2-7; D may match TRBD1 or TRBD2 (5 bases each). The CDR3 contains 14 residues. Between the trimmed V and J ends, which lost 7 bases and 3 bases, there was a span of 16 bases. In germline, CDR1 is SGHTA, CDR2 FQGNSA. The DNA for the CDR3 is TGTGCCAGCAAGGAGGCATTAGGACACTACGAGCAGTACTTC. It codes for CASKEALGHYEQYF.

This clonotype occurred many times. The gene calls are TRBV20-1 and TRBJ2-7; TRBD1 matches 7 bases. Germline V lookup: CDR1 DFQATT, CDR2 SNEGSKA (reference sequence). The CDR3 consists of 16 residues. Trimming took 0 bases from V and 6 from J; bases not matched to a gene: 14. The CDR3 bases are TGCAGTGCTAGAGATAGCCGGGACACAGGGGCCGGCGAGCAGTACTTC. Its translation is CSARDSRDTGAGEQYF.

In this sample, this clonotype turned up many times. The V and J genes are TRBV20-1 and TRBJ1-1; D not resolved. This CDR3 region has 13 residues. Per the germline V gene, CDR1 is DFQATT and CDR2 is SNEGSKA (reference sequence). V dropped 5 bases and J dropped 0 bases, with 10 bases sitting between them. The CDR3 coding sequence is TGCAGTGCTTTCGGGAGTTTGAACACTGAAGCTTTCTTT. Protein sequence: CSAFGSLNTEAFF.

This clonotype was seen at least ten times. The rearrangement uses TRBV20-1 and TRBJ2-7, with TRBD1 matching over 7 bases. This CDR3 is built from 12 residues. The germline V gene encodes CDR1 DFQATT and CDR2 SNEGSKA (reference sequence). The trim removed 3 bases at V and 3 bases at J, leaving 2 bases unmatched. The CDR3 is CSARDRFYEQYF. CDR3 nucleotide sequence: TGCAGTGCTAGGGACAGGTTCTACGAGCAGTACTTC.